The rows below give T cell receptor beta chains drawn from one sample of a study of cytomegalovirus exposure and HLA in healthy donors. Data came from immunoSEQ multiplex PCR; TCRdb stores just in-frame clones and leaves some out. The repertoire consists of some 200,000 clones, with around 86% occurring once and the leading ten covering roughly 6%. Input material: PBMCs. These receptors were collected from a man aged 35 to 55 in good health and CMV-seropositive. Each CDR3 is given with its conserved first and last residue. The D gene is left open where the match is weak. Only part of the rows carry a size: once, few, many, or a class if the clone is expanded.

abundance	d_gene	j_gene	v_gene	CDR3nt	CDR3aa
-	-	TRBJ1-4	TRBV19	TGTGCCAGTAGTATAATTGCGGGACGGACTAATGAAAAACTGTTTTTT	CASSIIAGRTNEKLFF
-	-	TRBJ1-5	TRBV19	TGTGCCAGTAGTCCTGGGCGACAGCCCCAGCATTTT	CASSPGRQPQHF
-	TRBD2	TRBJ2-3	TRBV4-3	TGCGCCAGCAGCCAAGATCTGACCGGGGGACTAGCGGGGCTGGATACGCAGTATTTT	CASSQDLTGGLAGLDTQYF
-	-	TRBJ2-5	TRBV7-3	TGTGCCAGCAGCTTAGGGAAAACGAGGCTAGCGAGTCAAGAGACCCAGTACTTC	CASSLGKTRLASQETQYF
-	TRBD2	TRBJ2-1	TRBV5-8	TGTGCCAGCAGCTTGGGTTCTAGCGGAGCGCAGGTGCAGTTCTTC	CASSLGSSGAQVQFF
-	TRBD2	TRBJ2-3	TRBV27	TGTGCCAGCAGTTTAAGCGGGGGAAACCGGGCAGATACGCAGTATTTT	CASSLSGGNRADTQYF
-	-	TRBJ1-3	TRBV19	TGTGCCAGTAGTTCGCAGGGGACTGGAAACACCATATATTTT	CASSSQGTGNTIYF
-	TRBD1	TRBJ2-7	TRBV18	TGTGCCAGCTCACCACCGGACAGGGGGTATTCGGACGAGCAGTACTTC	CASSPPDRGYSDEQYF
-	-	TRBJ2-7	TRBV5-3	TGTGCCAGAAGCACGAGCCCTGACTACGAGCAGTACTTC	CARSTSPDYEQYF
-	-	TRBJ2-5	TRBV15	TGTGCCACCAGCAGAATCGGGGAGACCCAGTACTTC	CATSRIGETQYF
-	-	TRBJ2-7	TRBV7-2	TGTGCCAGCAGCGTTGGGTTTTCGGGATCCTACGAGCAGTACTTC	CASSVGFSGSYEQYF
-	TRBD1	TRBJ1-1	TRBV15	TGTGCCACCAGCGAGGACAGGGGGCTTACTGAGGCTTTCTTT	CATSEDRGLTEAFF
-	TRBD2	TRBJ2-1	TRBV10-3	TGTGCCATCAGTGAGCTAGGTAGCGGGGTCTACAATGAGCAGTTCTTC	CAISELGSGVYNEQFF
-	TRBD2	TRBJ2-1	TRBV27	TGTGCCAGCAGTTTATCGCCCAGCGGGGGGGCGGGCTACAATGAGCAGTTCTTC	CASSLSPSGGAGYNEQFF
-	TRBD2	TRBJ2-5	TRBV7-7	TGTGCTAGCAGCTTAGAAGCGGGGCAAGAGACCCAGTACTTC	CASSLEAGQETQYF
once	TRBD2	TRBJ2-7	TRBV13	TGTGCCAGCAGCCCCCCTGGGACTAGCGGCTTCTACGAGCAGTACTTC	CASSPPGTSGFYEQYF
-	-	TRBJ2-7	TRBV6-6	TGTGCCAGCAGTGCCACGACAGGGGAGGGCGAGCAGTACTTC	CASSATTGEGEQYF
-	-	TRBJ2-5	TRBV27	TGTGCCAGCAGTCCTGCCAGGCAGGTGCTTGAGACCCAGTACTTC	CASSPARQVLETQYF
few	TRBD1	TRBJ2-7	TRBV19	TGTGCCAGTAGTGCTTTATGGACAGGGGTCAACGAGCAGTACTTC	CASSALWTGVNEQYF
few	TRBD1	TRBJ1-2	TRBV28	TGTGCCAGCAGTTCCCTGACAGGGGTGAACTATGGCTACACCTTC	CASSSLTGVNYGYTF
-	TRBD1	TRBJ1-6	TRBV14	TGTGCCAGCAGCTGGGCAGGGGGCGCGAATAATTCACCCCTCCACTTT	CASSWAGGANNSPLHF
-	TRBD2	TRBJ2-7	TRBV10-3	TGTGCCATCAGTGAGTCTCTCGGGACTAGCGGGGCCTACGAGCAGTACTTC	CAISESLGTSGAYEQYF
-	-	TRBJ1-2	TRBV7-2	TGTGCCAGCAGCTTAGGGCGGCTATCCTCCGGTCCCGGCTACACCTTC	CASSLGRLSSGPGYTF
-	TRBD1	TRBJ1-2	TRBV7-2	TGTGCCAGCAGCTTACGACAGGGAGCTAACTATGGCTACACCTTC	CASSLRQGANYGYTF
once	TRBD1	TRBJ1-1	TRBV10-3	TGTGCCATCAGTACCGGGACAGGGGGCAGGAGCACTGAAGCTTTCTTT	CAISTGTGGRSTEAFF
-	-	TRBJ2-7	TRBV19	TGTGCCAGTAGTATACTCGGCGGGTCCTCCTACGAGCAGTACTTC	CASSILGGSSYEQYF
-	TRBD2	TRBJ2-2	TRBV9	TGTGCCAGCAGCGTAGAAGCGGGGGGGCCGGGGGAGCTGTTTTTT	CASSVEAGGPGELFF